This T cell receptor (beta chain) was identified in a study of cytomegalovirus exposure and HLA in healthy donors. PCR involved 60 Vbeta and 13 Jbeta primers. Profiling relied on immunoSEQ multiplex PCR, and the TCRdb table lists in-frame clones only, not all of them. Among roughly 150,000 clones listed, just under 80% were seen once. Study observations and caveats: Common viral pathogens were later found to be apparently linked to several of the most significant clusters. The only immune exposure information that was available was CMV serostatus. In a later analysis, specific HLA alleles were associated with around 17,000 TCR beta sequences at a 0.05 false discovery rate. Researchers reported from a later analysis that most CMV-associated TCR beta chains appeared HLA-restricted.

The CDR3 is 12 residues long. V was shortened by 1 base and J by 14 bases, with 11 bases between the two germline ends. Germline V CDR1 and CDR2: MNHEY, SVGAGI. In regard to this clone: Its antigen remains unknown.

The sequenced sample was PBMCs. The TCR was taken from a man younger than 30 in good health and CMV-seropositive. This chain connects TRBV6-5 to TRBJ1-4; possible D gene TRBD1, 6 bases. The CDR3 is CASSYLQQGLFF. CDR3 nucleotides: TGTGCCAGCAGTTACTTACAACAGGGTCTGTTTTTT.